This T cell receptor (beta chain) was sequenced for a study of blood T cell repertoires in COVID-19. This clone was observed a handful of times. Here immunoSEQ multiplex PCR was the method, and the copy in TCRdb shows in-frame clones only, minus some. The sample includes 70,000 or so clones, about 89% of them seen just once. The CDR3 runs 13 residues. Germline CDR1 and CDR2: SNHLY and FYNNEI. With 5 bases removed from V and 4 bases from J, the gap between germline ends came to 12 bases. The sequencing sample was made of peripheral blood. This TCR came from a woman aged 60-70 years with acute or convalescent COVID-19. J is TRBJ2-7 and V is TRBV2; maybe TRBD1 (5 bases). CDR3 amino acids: CASSIMGPYEQYF. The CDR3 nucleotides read TGTGCCAGCAGTATAATGGGGCCTTACGAGCAGTACTTC. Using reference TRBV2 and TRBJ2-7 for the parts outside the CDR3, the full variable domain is EPEVTQTPSHQVTQMGQEVILRCVPISNHLYFYWYRQILGQKVEFLVSFYNNEISEKSEIFDDQFSVERPDGSNFTLKIRSTKLEDSAMYFCASSIMGPYEQYFGPGTRLTVT.